A selection of T cell receptor beta chains follows, all from one sample in a study of blood T cell repertoires in COVID-19. Sequencing used immunoSEQ multiplex PCR; TCRdb keeps in-frame clones, though not all of them. The sample has over 200,000 clones; 84% are singletons. Specimen: PBMCs or T cells enriched from blood (not recorded which). Source of these receptors: a woman between 40 and 50 years old who had recovered from COVID-19. Each CDR3 is given with its conserved first and last residue. D genes are given only for firm matches. Size tells how often a clone was seen (once, few, many) or the class of an expanded clone, and some rows leave it out.

clone_size d_call j_call cdr3_length v_call cdr3_aa cdr3_nt
few TRBD1 TRBJ1-1 17 TRBV7-9 CASSFLWGTGGITEAFF TGTGCCAGCAGCTTCCTCTGGGGGACAGGGGGCATCACTGAAGCTTTCTTT
. TRBD2 TRBJ2-5 17 TRBV6-1 CASSASPGLAGEETQYF TGTGCCAGCAGTGCCTCCCCGGGACTAGCGGGAGAGGAGACCCAGTACTTC
. . TRBJ1-5 13 TRBV18 CASSPDQGLPQHF TGTGCCAGCTCACCGGACCAGGGTCTGCCCCAGCATTTT
. TRBD1 TRBJ1-2 14 TRBV6-1 CASSDSWTGDGYTF TGTGCCAGCAGTGATTCTTGGACAGGGGATGGCTACACCTTC
many TRBD1 TRBJ1-6 14 TRBV5-1 CASSSGQGDSPLHF TGCGCCAGCAGCTCCGGACAGGGAGATTCACCCCTCCACTTT
. . TRBJ1-2 13 TRBV6-5 CASSYAGGYGYTF TGTGCCAGCAGTTACGCCGGGGGCTATGGCTACACCTTC
. TRBD1 TRBJ1-2 13 TRBV29-1 CSVTGAQGYGYTF TGCAGCGTCACAGGGGCCCAAGGTTATGGCTACACCTTC
. . TRBJ1-2 14 TRBV27 CASSFSVGGYGYTF TGTGCCAGCAGTTTTTCAGTAGGGGGCTATGGCTACACCTTC
few TRBD1 TRBJ2-7 15 TRBV4-2 CASSRETGGRYEQYF TGTGCCAGCAGCCGAGAGACAGGGGGGCGCTACGAGCAGTACTTC
. . TRBJ2-1 14 TRBV21-1 CASSVSGITYEQFF TGTGCCAGCAGCGTAAGCGGGATAACTTATGAGCAGTTCTTC
. . TRBJ2-1 15 TRBV5-1 CASSPRRGPGGEQFF TGCGCCAGCAGCCCGAGGAGGGGGCCAGGTGGTGAGCAGTTCTTC
. TRBD2 TRBJ2-3 16 TRBV5-1 CASSLVGGRGTDTQYF TGCGCCAGCAGCTTGGTTGGCGGGAGGGGCACAGATACGCAGTATTTT